Following are 16 T cell receptor beta chains from one sample sequenced in a study of blood T cell repertoires in COVID-19. Measured with immunoSEQ multiplex PCR; TCRdb has only the in-frame clones, and not every one. The sample lists 250,000 to 350,000 clones, nearly 90% occurring once. Source material: PBMCs or T cells enriched from blood (not recorded which). The origin of the receptors is a woman aged 45-59 years who had been exposed to COVID-19.

V usage is TRBV23-1 and J usage is TRBJ1-2; perhaps TRBD1 as D (5 bases). TRBV23-1 is known as an ORF, though its function is uncertain. Trimming took off 5 bases at V and 8 bases at J, with 18 bases between the two ends. This CDR3 comprises 14 residues. The CDR3 nucleotides read TGCGCCAGCAGTGGGGACTCTGACTTAAGGGGCTACACCTTC. It yields the protein CASSGDSDLRGYTF.

The V call is TRBV19, the J call TRBJ1-2; 7 bases are shared with TRBD1. Germline V gene sequence: CDR1 LNHDA, CDR2 SQIVND (reference sequence). The CDR3 length is 12 residues. The V gene end was trimmed by 5 bases and the J gene end by 10 bases; junction bases not matched to a gene: 7. CDR3 sequence: CASSSQDRVYTF. DNA for the CDR3: TGTGCCAGTAGTTCCCAAGACAGGGTCTACACCTTC.

In regard to this clone: An end of the junction does not agree with germline; a read error may underlie this. The genes are TRBV7-2 and TRBJ1-3; D unresolved. Germline V gives CDR1 SGHTA, CDR2 FQGNSA. CDR3 length equals 16 residues. The CDR3 reads CASSLAREGIGSTIYF. CDR3 DNA: TGTGCCAGCAGCTTAGCGCGTGAGGGTATAGGAAGCACCATATATTTT.

This chain joins TRBV25-1 and TRBJ2-2; 9 bases line up with TRBD2. Germline V gene lookup returns CDR1 MGHDK and CDR2 SYGVNS. J gave up 1 base and V 6 bases, and 6 bases lay outside the gene matches. This CDR3 spans 16 amino acids. The CDR3 loop is CASSRLAALNTGELFF. The CDR3 region has the DNA TGTGCCAGCAGCAGACTAGCGGCCCTGAACACCGGGGAGCTGTTTTTT.

The rearrangement links TRBV7-2 to TRBJ1-3; D is undetermined. Trimming cost V 2 bases and J 3 bases, with 11 bases left between them. The CDR3 is 15 residues long. CDR1 SGHTA and CDR2 FQGNSA come from the germline V gene. CDR3: CASSLSSSVGNTIYF. The CDR3 bases are TGTGCCAGCAGCTTATCGAGCAGCGTTGGAAACACCATATATTTT.

The DNA of the CDR3 is TGTGCCAGCAGTTTAGATGGCCGGAGCTCTGGAAACACCATATATTTT. Amino acid sequence: CASSLDGRSSGNTIYF. J is TRBJ1-3 and V is TRBV27; D not certain. V lost 2 bases and J 0 bases, leaving 11 bases between the germline ends. CDR1 and CDR2 (germline): MNHEY, SMNVEV (reference sequence). The CDR3 has 16 residues.

This chain connects TRBV5-1 to TRBJ2-4, with TRBD1 as a possible D gene (6 bases). From germline, CDR1 is SGHRS and CDR2 YFSETQ. This CDR3 contains 15 residues. V was cut by 0 bases and J by 6 bases, with 13 bases left in between. CDR3 sequence reads: CASSLGGPGANIQYF. DNA of the CDR3: TGCGCCAGCAGCTTGGGCGGACCAGGGGCAAACATTCAGTACTTC.

The rearrangement links TRBV2 to TRBJ1-6; D gene uncertain. CDR3 length: 16 residues. V lost 4 bases and J lost 5, with 15 bases in between. Per the germline V gene, CDR1 is SNHLY and CDR2 is FYNNEI. The CDR3 coding sequence is TGTGCCAGCAGTGTACCGGGAACCCCGGATAATTCACCCCTCCACTTT. Translating gives CASSVPGTPDNSPLHF.

This chain joins TRBV19 and TRBJ2-6; 8 bases line up with TRBD1. The CDR3 sequence is 15 residues long. The germline gives CDR1 LNHDA, CDR2 SQIVND (reference sequence). V was pared by 7 bases and J by 2 bases, with 4 bases of the junction left unmatched. The CDR3 sequence: CASTVTGAGANVLTF. The CDR3 nucleotides are TGTGCCAGTACCGTGACAGGGGCTGGGGCCAACGTCCTGACTTTC.

This clone was observed once. The rearrangement links TRBV10-3 to TRBJ1-5, with 8 bases matching TRBD1. Germline V gene sequence: CDR1 ENHRY, CDR2 SYGVKD. CDR3 length: 15 amino acids. J was trimmed by 4 bases and V by 2 bases; bases with no gene match: 4. The CDR3 here is CAISERTGGNQPQHF. The CDR3 DNA reads as TGTGCCATCAGTGAGCGAACAGGGGGTAATCAGCCCCAGCATTTT.

This clone showed up just a few times. The chain carries TRBV7-8 and TRBJ1-5, with 7 bases that match TRBD1. Germline loops: CDR1 SGHVS, CDR2 FQNEAQ. This CDR3 has 14 residues. J lost 3 bases, V lost 6 bases, and 5 bases had no gene match. The CDR3 DNA sequence: TGTGCCAGCAGGCCGGGACAGTACAATCAGCCCCAGCATTTT. Protein sequence: CASRPGQYNQPQHF.

The chain combines TRBV5-4 with TRBJ2-7, with D perhaps TRBD2 (6 bases). V lost 7 bases and J lost 7, with 24 bases in between. Germline values: CDR1 SGHNT, CDR2 YYREEE (reference sequence). This CDR3 contains 15 residues. CDR3 sequence (DNA): TGTGCCAGCTCTGACGACTTAGGGCCCAGCGGGGAGCAGTACTTC. This sequence encodes CASSDDLGPSGEQYF.

The chain links TRBV5-1 to TRBJ2-7; D is possibly TRBD2 (5 bases). V gave up 2 bases and J gave up 5 bases, with 17 bases separating them. CDR3 length: 15 residues. Germline assignment: CDR1 SGHRS and CDR2 YFSETQ. This chain's CDR3 is CASSLMEVLGDEQYF. CDR3 DNA: TGCGCCAGCAGCTTAATGGAGGTACTTGGCGACGAGCAGTACTTC.

This chain joins TRBV18 and TRBJ1-5; tentative D call: TRBD1 (5 bases). The V and J ends lost 1 base and 2 bases respectively, with 9 bases between them. The CDR3 covers 15 residues. Germline assignment: CDR1 KGHSH and CDR2 LQKENI. The CDR3 DNA follows: TGTGCCAGCTCACCACTAGGGGTTGGCAATCAGCCCCAGCATTTT. It encodes CASSPLGVGNQPQHF.

The gene calls are TRBV19 and TRBJ1-1; a possible D gene is TRBD1 (5 bases). CDR3 length equals 15 residues. Deletions cut 6 bases from V and 1 base from J, with 15 bases between. Germline V gene lookup returns CDR1 LNHDA and CDR2 SQIVND (reference sequence). CDR3 in DNA: TGTGCCAGTAGGCCCCTCGGGGGTCGGAACACTGAAGCTTTCTTT. This codes for CASRPLGGRNTEAFF.

Concerning this clone itself: One end of the junction does not line up with germline, which may come from a read error. The chain couples TRBV5-6 to TRBJ1-1; tentative D call: TRBD1 (6 bases). Germline CDR1 reads SGHDT; CDR2 reads YYEEEE. This CDR3 contains 15 residues. The CDR3 DNA reads TGTGCCAGCATCTTGTACGACAGGCAGAACACTGAAGCTTTCTTT. Its protein product is CASILYDRQNTEAFF.